The rows below give T cell receptor beta chains drawn from one sample of a study of shared clonotypes between healthy human individuals. Libraries were prepared by immunoSEQ multiplex PCR; TCRdb keeps only in-frame clonotypes and omits some of them. The sample consists of about 2.1 million clones, 90% to 95% of them appearing once. Sequences were obtained from naive CD8+ T cells from PBMCs. These receptors all stem from a man aged 18 to 29 in good health. Some clones in this sample may be carry-over from other donors' samples. The CDR3 runs from the conserved cysteine through the conserved F or W. The order of the fields is J gene, V gene, D gene, CDR3 protein, CDR3 DNA. The D gene is left open where the match is weak.

>TRBJ1-5|TRBV27|NA
CASSFRRGDQPQHF
TGTGCCAGCAGTTTTAGGCGGGGGGATCAGCCCCAGCATTTT
>TRBJ1-2|TRBV2|NA
CASQGPTGYGYTF
TGTGCCAGCCAGGGCCCGACGGGGTATGGCTACACCTTC
>TRBJ2-5|TRBV11-2|TRBD2
CASRGTSGYGQETQYF
TGTGCCAGCAGAGGGACTAGCGGATACGGCCAAGAGACCCAGTACTTC
>TRBJ2-7|TRBV7-9|NA
CASSSSTVSYEQYF
TGTGCCAGCAGCTCAAGTACGGTATCCTACGAGCAGTACTTC
>TRBJ2-1|TRBV27|TRBD2
CASSSKLAALYNEQFF
TGTGCCAGCAGTTCCAAACTAGCGGCCCTTTACAATGAGCAGTTCTTC
>TRBJ1-1|TRBV27|NA
CASSLLGQEAFF
TGTGCCAGCAGTTTGTTGGGGCAAGAAGCTTTCTTT
>TRBJ1-2|TRBV28|NA
CASSLTPSAVLNYGYTF
TGTGCCAGCAGTTTAACGCCTAGTGCGGTCTTAAACTATGGCTACACCTTC
>TRBJ2-5|TRBV10-3|NA
CAIKAEGGGQETQYF
TGTGCCATCAAGGCTGAAGGGGGAGGGCAGGAGACCCAGTACTTC
>TRBJ1-1|TRBV28|NA
CASSFRDRSLNTEAFF
TGTGCCAGCAGTTTCCGTGACAGGAGCCTGAACACTGAAGCTTTCTTT
>TRBJ2-7|TRBV27|NA
CASSSDHEQYF
TGTGCCAGCAGTTCGGACCACGAGCAGTACTTC
>TRBJ1-4|TRBV4-1|NA
CASTPRGNEKLFF
TGCGCCAGCACGCCGCGCGGTAACGAAAAACTGTTTTTT
>TRBJ2-3|TRBV19|TRBD1
CASIRDRDADTQYF
TGTGCCAGTATTAGGGACAGGGACGCAGATACGCAGTATTTT